The 26 T cell receptor beta chains below were found in one sample sequenced in a study of blood T cell repertoires in COVID-19. Some clones are missing from TCRdb's copy, which holds only in-frame ones; the method was immunoSEQ multiplex PCR. The data contain more than 200,000 clones, about four fifths of them seen just once; the ten biggest clones take up 4% to 5.5%. The sequenced material came from peripheral blood. Receptor source: a man between 45 and 60 years old with active or convalescent COVID-19.

V gene TRBV7-6 combines with J gene TRBJ1-3; unclear D gene. Germline lookup yields CDR1 SGHVS and CDR2 FNYEAQ. The CDR3 length is 15 residues. V was trimmed by 1 base and J by 0 bases, leaving 7 bases between them. DNA of the CDR3: TGTGCCAGCAGCTTAGACGAGGGCTCTGGAAACACCATATATTTT. The encoded protein is CASSLDEGSGNTIYF.

The genes are TRBV18 and TRBJ1-1, with a tentative D call TRBD1 (5 bases). V was cut by 2 bases and J by 1 base, with 14 bases left in between. Germline CDR1 KGHSH, CDR2 LQKENI. The length of the CDR3 is 16 residues. CDR3 loop: CASSPNRQGTNTEAFF. The CDR3 bases are TGTGCCAGCTCACCAAATCGGCAGGGAACGAACACTGAAGCTTTCTTT.

The rearrangement links TRBV4-3 to TRBJ2-1, with 7 bases identical to TRBD2. V was clipped by 6 bases and J by 9 bases; unmatched bases: 8. The CDR3 sequence is 13 residues long. The germline CDR1 and CDR2 sequences are LGHNA and YSLEER. For the CDR3, the DNA is TGCGCCAGCAGGTATCAAGCGGGGTTTGAGCAGTTCTTC. As protein: CASRYQAGFEQFF.

The rearrangement uses TRBV28 and TRBJ1-1, with TRBD1 matching 7 bases. Germline V gene lookup returns CDR1 MDHEN and CDR2 SYDVKM. The V and J ends lost 6 bases and 4 bases, in that order; junction bases with no gene match: 5. This CDR3 has 13 residues. CDR3: CASRQDRATEAFF. In nucleotides, the CDR3 is TGTGCCAGCAGACAAGACAGGGCCACTGAAGCTTTCTTT.

CDR3 coding DNA: TGTGCCAGCAGGCCCACAGGCCCCATCTCCTACAATGAGCAGTTCTTC. This translates into CASRPTGPISYNEQFF. V usage is TRBV5-6 and J usage is TRBJ2-1; possibly TRBD1 for D (5 bases). The CDR3 is 16 amino acids. Germline assignment: CDR1 SGHDT and CDR2 YYEEEE. V lost 5 bases and J lost 0, with 15 bases in between. Together with reference TRBV5-6 and TRBJ2-1, the CDR3 gives the full variable domain: DAGVTQSPTHLIKTRGQQVTLRCSPKSGHDTVSWYQQALGQGPQFIFQYYEEEERQRGNFPDRFSGHQFPNYSSELNVNALLLGDSALYLCASRPTGPISYNEQFFGPGTRLTVL.

This clone occurred once. The V gene is TRBV6-5, the J gene TRBJ2-7; 8 nucleotides agree with TRBD2. Germline loops: CDR1 MNHEY, CDR2 SVGAGI. J gave up 4 bases and V 0 bases, and 5 bases lay outside the gene matches. The CDR3 consists of 15 residues. CDR3 DNA: TGTGCCAGCAGTTACTCGATGGCGGGGGGTTACGAGCAGTACTTC. Amino acid sequence: CASSYSMAGGYEQYF.

This clone was detected once. V usage is TRBV30 and J usage is TRBJ1-4; 10 bases agree with TRBD1. J was trimmed by 3 bases and V by 3 bases; bases with no gene match: 7. CDR1 is GTSNPN and CDR2 is SVGIG in the germline V gene (reference sequence). The CDR3 has 16 amino acids. The CDR3 here is CAWRAGTGAPNEKLFF. CDR3 DNA: TGTGCCTGGAGGGCCGGGACAGGGGCCCCTAATGAAAAACTGTTTTTT.

The gene calls are TRBV9 and TRBJ2-2; D unresolved. The V gene lost 0 bases and the J gene lost 3 bases, with 6 bases spanning the gap. The V gene's germline CDR1 is SGDLS and CDR2 YYNGEE. The CDR3 is 14 residues long. CDR3 DNA: TGTGCCAGCAGCGTAGTAGTAGACACCGGGGAGCTGTTTTTT. Protein sequence: CASSVVVDTGELFF.

CDR3 nucleotide sequence: TGTGCCAGCAGAAGACTAGCGCGCACCGGGGAGCTGTTTTTT. Its translation: CASRRLARTGELFF. This chain joins TRBV3-1 (or the pseudogene TRBV3-2) and TRBJ2-2; 8 bases are shared with TRBD2. The CDR3 spans 14 residues. Germline lookup yields CDR1 LGHDT and CDR2 YNNKEL (reference sequence). Trimming at V came to 6 bases and at J to 4 bases, leaving 4 bases not matched to a gene.

Only a few counts were recorded for this clone. CDR3 DNA sequence: TGCGCCAGCAGCCAAGATGCCGGGGTTAACACCGGGGAGCTGTTTTTT. Translating it yields CASSQDAGVNTGELFF. The chain combines TRBV4-1 with TRBJ2-2, with D possibly matching TRBD2 (5 bases). The CDR3 contains 16 residues. Germline values: CDR1 MGHRA, CDR2 YSYEKL. Trimming left V 0 bases short and J 2 bases short, with 10 bases between.

J is TRBJ2-5 and V is TRBV5-1, with 7 bases that match TRBD1. V gave up 0 bases and J gave up 5 bases; unmatched junction bases: 7. Germline assignment: CDR1 SGHRS and CDR2 YFSETQ. The CDR3 length is 15 residues. The CDR3 nucleotides are TGCGCCAGCAGCTTGGGACAGGGTTTTCAGGAGACCCAGTACTTC. Translation gives CASSLGQGFQETQYF.

This rearrangement joins TRBV6-2 or TRBV6-3 to TRBJ2-1, with D possibly being TRBD1 (5 bases). With 2 bases removed from V and 10 bases from J, the gap between germline ends came to 9 bases. This CDR3 has 12 residues. Germline lookup yields CDR1 MNHEY and CDR2 SVGEGT. The CDR3 nucleotides are TGTGCCAGCAGTTACGAGTGGACAGAGCAGTTCTTC. It translates to CASSYEWTEQFF.

This chain connects TRBV5-4 to TRBJ1-5; 7 nucleotides match TRBD1. The germline CDR1 and CDR2 sequences are SGHNT and YYREEE (reference sequence). The CDR3 length is 14 residues. J lost 3 bases, V lost 4 bases, and 4 bases had no gene match. The CDR3: CASSGDSFNQPQHF. The CDR3 DNA is TGTGCCAGCAGCGGGGACAGCTTCAATCAGCCCCAGCATTTT. Full variable domain (outside the CDR3, taken from reference TRBV5-4 and TRBJ1-5): ETGVTQSPTHLIKTRGQQVTLRCSSQSGHNTVSWYQQALGQGPQFIFQYYREEENGRGNFPPRFSGLQFPNYSSELNVNALELDDSALYLCASSGDSFNQPQHFGDGTRLSIL.

The chain couples TRBV6-5 to TRBJ1-1; 7 nucleotides agree with TRBD1. J was trimmed by 8 bases and V by 5 bases; bases with no gene match: 11. CDR3 length: 14 amino acids. Looked up from germline, CDR1 is MNHEY and CDR2 is SVGAGI. The CDR3 bases are TGTGCCAGCAGTCATGACAGGGTGCAAAAGGAAGCTTTCTTT. Translated: CASSHDRVQKEAFF.

V is TRBV6-5 and J is TRBJ2-3, with 9 bases matching TRBD2. V was clipped by 6 bases and J by 2 bases; unmatched bases: 6. The CDR3 totals 15 residues. Germline lookup yields CDR1 MNHEY and CDR2 SVGAGI. CDR3 sequence: CASRPGLATTDTQYF. The CDR3 nucleotides are TGTGCCAGCAGACCCGGACTAGCGACCACAGATACGCAGTATTTT.

The chain employs TRBV19 and TRBJ2-5; a weak D match, TRBD2 (5 bases). Trimming left V 6 bases short and J 2 bases short, with 10 bases between. CDR1 is LNHDA and CDR2 is SQIVND in the germline V gene (reference sequence). This CDR3 is 13 amino acids long. Here the CDR3 DNA reads TGTGCCAGTAGCCAAGGGAGACAAGAGACCCAGTACTTC. Its protein is CASSQGRQETQYF.

The chain links TRBV19 to TRBJ2-7; the D gene is possibly TRBD2 (7 bases). Germline V gives CDR1 LNHDA, CDR2 SQIVND (reference sequence). V dropped 5 bases and J dropped 5 bases, with 13 bases sitting between them. CDR3 length: 13 residues. The CDR3 coding sequence is TGTGCCAGTAGTCCGGGGGGCCTCGACGAGCAGTACTTC. Protein sequence: CASSPGGLDEQYF.

CDR3 loop: CASSATTGGVSNQPQHF. As DNA, the CDR3 is TGTGCCAGCAGTGCGACCACAGGGGGCGTCAGCAATCAGCCCCAGCATTTT. The chain couples TRBV6-1 to TRBJ1-5; TRBD1 matches 9 bases. The germline gives CDR1 MNHNS, CDR2 SASEGT. The CDR3 loop spans 17 amino acids. V lost 4 bases to trimming and J lost 1 base; unmatched junction nucleotides: 8.

The genes are TRBV9 and TRBJ2-3; TRBD2 aligns across 12 bases. The V gene end was trimmed by 4 bases and the J gene end by 12 bases; junction bases not matched to a gene: 9. The CDR3 spans 14 residues. Germline V gene lookup returns CDR1 SGDLS and CDR2 YYNGEE. The CDR3 DNA reads as TGTGCCAGCAGCACACGGACTAGCGGGACGATACAGTATTTT. Encoded protein: CASSTRTSGTIQYF.

V and J are TRBV5-6 and TRBJ2-7; 10 bases agree with TRBD1. From germline, CDR1 is SGHDT and CDR2 YYEEEE. The CDR3 is 14 residues long. With V trimmed by 0 bases and J by 3 bases, 0 bases remained unmatched. The CDR3 nucleotides are TGTGCCAGCAGCTTGGGGACAGGGGGCTACGAGCAGTACTTC. It specifies CASSLGTGGYEQYF.

V gene TRBV19 combines with J gene TRBJ2-1; 12 bases match TRBD1. Trimming at V came to 5 bases and at J to 4 bases, leaving 12 bases not matched to a gene. Germline V lookup: CDR1 LNHDA, CDR2 SQIVND (reference sequence). The CDR3 is made up of 18 amino acids. CDR3 residues: CASSPGTGGYETYNEQFF. The CDR3 DNA reads TGTGCCAGTAGTCCCGGGACAGGGGGCTATGAGACTTACAATGAGCAGTTCTTC.

This clone was detected only a few times. The rearrangement joins TRBV9 to TRBJ2-1; 10 positions match TRBD1. The CDR3 consists of 15 residues. Germline lookup yields CDR1 SGDLS and CDR2 YYNGEE. V lost 6 bases and J lost 1; bases outside the gene matches: 4. CDR3 sequence reads: CASTGTGDSYNEQFF. CDR3 nucleotide sequence: TGTGCCAGCACCGGGACAGGGGATTCCTACAATGAGCAGTTCTTC. Drawing the rest from reference TRBV9 and TRBJ2-1, the complete variable domain is DSGVTQTPKHLITATGQRVTLRCSPRSGDLSVYWYQQSLDQGLQFLIQYYNGEERAKGNILERFSAQQFPDLHSELNLSSLELGDSALYFCASTGTGDSYNEQFFGPGTRLTVL.

The chain couples TRBV5-4 to TRBJ1-2, with D unclear. CDR1 and CDR2 from the germline V gene are SGHNT and YYREEE (reference sequence). This CDR3 comprises 15 residues. V lost 6 bases and J lost 2, with 17 bases in between. Here the CDR3 reads CASIISPRSNYGYTF. The CDR3 coding sequence is TGTGCCAGCATCATAAGCCCGAGGAGCAACTATGGCTACACCTTC.

The J gene is TRBJ2-7, the V gene TRBV30, with 16 bases identical to TRBD2. Looked up from germline, CDR1 is GTSNPN and CDR2 is SVGIG (reference sequence). Trimming cost V 3 bases and J 6 bases; bases outside gene matches: 8. The length of the CDR3 is 16 residues. The CDR3 loop is CAWSKPGLAGGREQYF. CDR3 bases: TGTGCCTGGAGCAAACCGGGACTAGCGGGGGGGCGCGAGCAGTACTTC.

V is TRBV15 and J is TRBJ2-3; TRBD2 matches at 8 bases. V trimming: 5 bases; J trimming: 2 bases; junction bases outside the gene matches: 3. The length of the CDR3 is 14 residues. Germline CDR1 reads LNHNV; CDR2 reads YYDKDF (reference sequence). The CDR3 sequence: CATSAGLATDTQYF. The CDR3 bases are TGTGCCACCAGCGCCGGACTAGCCACAGATACGCAGTATTTT.

The chain couples TRBV11-3 to TRBJ2-1, with a tentative D call TRBD1 (5 bases). CDR3 length: 13 amino acids. Trimming shortened V by 5 bases and J by 9 bases, and 14 bases separated the two germline ends. Germline lookup yields CDR1 SGHNT and CDR2 YENEEA. In DNA, the CDR3 is TGTGCCAGCAGCCCCAACGCCGACAGTGAGCAGTTCTTC. Amino acids: CASSPNADSEQFF.